A selection of T cell receptor beta chains follows, all from one sample in a study of T cells in Graves' hyperthyroidism and ophthalmopathy. TCRdb re-derived calls from the multiplex PCR reads in MiXCR, one entry per CDR3 protein. Counted here are approximately 560,000 distinct CDR3 sequences, around 42% occurring once; the ten biggest clones make up approximately 8.2%. Sequenced sample: peripheral blood or thyroid tissue (not recorded which). These receptors were collected from a woman younger than 35 with Graves' hyperthyroidism. The CDR3 runs from the conserved cysteine through the conserved F or W. The D gene is left open where the match is weak. Where a row states a size, it is once, few, many or the class of an expanded clone; other rows omit it.

length	size	V	J	D	CDR3	DNA
13	.	TRBV20-1	TRBJ1-5	.	CSARSGSNQPQHF	TGCAGTGCTAGATCGGGTTCCAATCAGCCCCAGCATTTT
15	.	TRBV20-1	TRBJ1-5	.	CSASSLSDSNQPQHF	TGCAGTGCTTCCTCCTTGAGCGATAGCAATCAGCCCCAGCATTTT
16	few	TRBV20-1	TRBJ2-5	TRBD2	CSAPGTSGRALETQYF	TGCAGTGCTCCCGGGACTAGCGGGAGGGCCTTGGAGACCCAGTACTTC
14	few	TRBV10-3	TRBJ1-2	TRBD1	CASSRQGSDYGYTF	TGTGCCAGCAGTCGACAGGGGTCGGACTATGGCTACACCTTC
14	few	TRBV7-2	TRBJ1-2	.	CASSSQTGRAGYTF	TGTGCCAGCAGCTCCCAGACGGGGCGCGCCGGCTACACCTTC
15	.	TRBV5-1	TRBJ2-2	.	CASSLLGLNTGELFF	TGCGCCAGCAGCTTGTTGGGACTTAACACCGGGGAGCTGTTTTTT
14	many	TRBV2	TRBJ1-4	.	CASRVGQGSEKLFF	TGTGCCAGCAGGGTCGGGCAGGGAAGTGAAAAACTGTTTTTT
16	many	TRBV19	TRBJ2-7	TRBD2	CASSTAGLAGGHEQYF	TGTGCCAGTAGTACCGCGGGACTAGCGGGAGGACACGAGCAGTACTTC
15	.	TRBV2	TRBJ2-3	.	CASSDDSSVADTQYF	TGTGCCAGCAGTGATGACAGTTCTGTCGCAGATACGCAGTATTTT
15	few	TRBV7-3	TRBJ2-7	TRBD2	CASSPTSGSIHEQYF	TGTGCCAGCAGCCCGACTAGCGGGAGTATCCACGAGCAGTACTTC
14	many	TRBV24-1	TRBJ2-5	TRBD1	CATSTSGGKETQYF	TGTGCCACCAGTACGTCAGGGGGCAAAGAGACCCAGTACTTC
15	few	TRBV2	TRBJ1-6	.	CASSHGLIRNSPLHF	TGCGCCAGCAGCCACGGGTTAATTAGGAATTCACCCCTCCACTTT
13	.	TRBV29-1	TRBJ1-1	TRBD1	CSVEPGTGLKAFF	TGCAGCGTTGAACCCGGGACAGGCCTGAAAGCTTTCTTT
15	many	TRBV14	TRBJ1-3	.	CASSQHTYFGNTIYF	TGTGCCAGCAGCCAACATACCTACTTTGGAAACACCATATATTTT
12	.	TRBV29-1	TRBJ2-5	.	CSVELGEETQYF	TGCAGCGTTGAATTAGGGGAAGAGACCCAGTACTTC
14	.	TRBV24-1	TRBJ2-2	TRBD2	CATSDHRDYNELFF	TGTGCCACCAGTGATCATCGGGACTACAATGAGCTGTTTTTT
14	few	TRBV7-9	TRBJ1-2	.	CASSYGRQVYGYTF	TGTGCCAGCAGCTACGGGAGACAGGTTTATGGCTACACCTTC
14	many	TRBV9	TRBJ1-3	TRBD1	CASRATGGRNTIYF	TGTGCCAGCAGAGCAACAGGGGGACGAAACACCATATATTTT
13	few	TRBV19	TRBJ2-7	.	CASRDGSGYEQYF	TGTGCCAGTAGGGACGGTAGCGGTTACGAGCAGTACTTC
14	many	TRBV20-1	TRBJ1-5	TRBD1	CSARVGQHNQPQHF	TGCAGTGCTAGAGTGGGACAGCACAATCAGCCCCAGCATTTT
14	.	TRBV6-1	TRBJ2-5	TRBD2	CASSERGGRETQYF	TGTGCCAGCAGTGAACGGGGGGGCCGGGAGACCCAGTACTTC
15	many	TRBV5-1	TRBJ1-2	.	CASSFMGGSIYGYTF	TGCGCCAGCAGCTTTATGGGGGGAAGTATCTATGGCTACACCTTC
15	once	TRBV7-8	TRBJ2-7	TRBD1	CASSQLTGGAFEQYF	TGTGCCAGCAGCCAGTTGACAGGGGGTGCATTCGAGCAGTACTTC
14	.	TRBV12-3/TRBV12-4	TRBJ2-5	.	CASSPRRSQGTQYF	TGTGCCAGCAGTCCCAGACGGAGCCAAGGGACCCAGTACTTC
16	few	TRBV19	TRBJ2-7	.	CASSTSGLQTPYEQYF	TGTGCCAGTAGCACCTCGGGACTCCAAACTCCGTACGAGCAGTACTTC
14	few	TRBV7-9	TRBJ1-1	.	CASSLVVQGRRAFF	TGTGCCAGCAGCTTAGTAGTGCAGGGGCGTCGAGCTTTCTTT
13	many	TRBV7-9	TRBJ1-6	TRBD1	CASRGQGGSPLHF	TGTGCCAGCCGGGGACAGGGGGGTTCACCCCTCCACTTT
12	.	TRBV19	TRBJ2-7	.	CASSRGRYEQYF	TGTGCCAGTAGCCGGGGACGGTACGAGCAGTACTTC
17	few	TRBV9	TRBJ2-7	TRBD2	CASSAWAGTSGSYEQYF	TGTGCCAGCAGCGCGTGGGCCGGGACTAGCGGGAGTTACGAGCAGTACTTC
17	.	TRBV25-1	TRBJ1-6	TRBD1	CASSGGGTGGAGSPLHF	TGTGCCAGCAGTGGTGGTGGGACAGGGGGCGCGGGTTCACCCCTCCACTTT
14	.	TRBV29-1	TRBJ2-7	TRBD2	CSVVSTSGVYEQYF	TGCAGCGTTGTCTCGACTAGCGGAGTCTACGAGCAGTACTTC
13	many	TRBV7-9	TRBJ1-2	.	CASTPDGPYGYTF	TGTGCCAGCACTCCCGACGGACCATATGGCTACACCTTC
14	.	TRBV11-1	TRBJ1-1	.	CASSSRSANTEAFF	TGTGCCAGCAGCTCCAGGAGCGCGAACACTGAAGCTTTCTTT
15	few	TRBV6-5	TRBJ2-7	TRBD1	CASSYSRTGFYEQYF	TGTGCCAGCAGTTACTCCCGGACAGGCTTTTACGAGCAGTACTTC
15	.	TRBV11-1	TRBJ1-6	TRBD1	CASSPGDRDGSPLHF	TGTGCCAGCAGCCCGGGGGACAGGGATGGGTCACCCCTCCACTTT
13	.	TRBV10-3	TRBJ2-7	.	CAISVEDSYEQYF	TGTGCCATCAGCGTCGAGGACAGCTACGAGCAGTACTTC
14	few	TRBV2	TRBJ1-2	.	CASTWGQEDLRDTF	TGTGCCAGCACCTGGGGGCAGGAGGACCTCCGCGACACCTTC
16	.	TRBV10-3	TRBJ2-7	.	CASSLDRGFTWDEQYF	TGTGCCAGCAGTTTAGATAGGGGGTTTACTTGGGACGAGCAGTACTTC
13	.	TRBV18	TRBJ1-4	.	CASPRGVYEKLFF	TGTGCCAGCCCACGAGGGGTCTACGAAAAACTGTTTTTT
15	.	TRBV10-2	TRBJ2-7	.	CASSQEAGVWYEQYF	TGTGCCAGCAGCCAAGAGGCAGGGGTGTGGTACGAGCAGTACTTC
14	.	TRBV7-8	TRBJ2-2	.	CASSLEAWQGEQFF	TGTGCCAGCAGCTTAGAGGCCTGGCAAGGTGAGCAGTTTTTT
15	.	TRBV25-1	TRBJ1-6	.	CACSARDIYNSPLHF	TGTGCCTGCAGTGCCCGGGACATATATAATTCACCCCTCCACTTT
13	few	TRBV25-1	TRBJ1-1	.	CASSNRGTTEAFF	TGTGCCAGCAGTAACCGCGGGACGACTGAAGCTTTCTTT
16	.	TRBV20-1	TRBJ2-7	TRBD2	CSARDIELAESYEQYF	TGCAGTGCTAGAGACATCGAACTAGCGGAATCCTACGAGCAGTACTTC
15	.	TRBV25-1	TRBJ1-2	.	CASREVGALNYGYTF	TGTGCCAGCAGAGAAGTAGGGGCGCTCAACTATGGCTACACCTTC
14	few	TRBV2	TRBJ1-4	.	CACKYRGTNEKLFF	TGTGCCTGCAAATACCGGGGGACTAATGAAAAACTGTTTTTT
11	.	TRBV5-4	TRBJ1-2	.	CVSSLADGYTF	TGTGTCAGCAGCTTGGCCGATGGCTACACCTTC
16	once	TRBV6-1	TRBJ2-7	.	CASSPPGRRLVYEQYF	TGTGCCAGCAGTCCTCCGGGACGGAGGTTGGTCTACGAGCAGTACTTC
12	.	TRBV6-1	TRBJ1-5	.	CASGGARQPQHF	TGTGCCAGCGGGGGGGCACGGCAGCCCCAGCATTTT
17	.	TRBV10-3	TRBJ2-7	TRBD2	CASSTLPLAGLPDEQYF	TGTGCCAGCAGTACCCTCCCACTAGCGGGCCTACCTGACGAGCAGTACTTC
14	.	TRBV29-1	TRBJ1-1	.	CSVGDHRLNTEAFF	TGCAGCGTTGGGGACCACAGGCTGAACACTGAAGCTTTCTTT
12	many	TRBV29-1	TRBJ2-6	.	CSVTTGANVLTF	TGCAGCGTTACCACTGGGGCCAACGTCCTGACTTTC
12	few	TRBV2	TRBJ1-4	TRBD1	CARTGTAGKLFF	TGTGCCCGCACCGGGACAGCGGGGAAACTGTTTTTT